Below are 5 T cell receptor beta chains sequenced from a single sample in a study of blood T cells in healthy people across ages. With a J-beta primer mix and a sample-barcoded 5' primer, a second PCR ran 7 to 11 cycles. One entry per CDR3 protein results from TCRdb running MiXCR on the 5' RACE reads. Among over 1,200,000 distinct CDR3 sequences listed, around 59% were seen once. The sample was blood. Receptor source: a man aged 18 to 30 in good health.

This clonotype appeared a few times. This chain joins TRBV12-3 or TRBV12-4 and TRBJ1-3, with TRBD1 matching over 7 bases. The CDR3 has 14 residues. After removal of 5 bases from V and 3 bases from J, the junction contained 4 bases not matched to a gene. CDR3 DNA: TGTGCCAGCAGTGCCCAGGGGGTTGGAAACACCATATATTTT. Translation gives CASSAQGVGNTIYF.

J is TRBJ2-3 and V is TRBV6-2 or TRBV6-3, with a weak D call TRBD2 (5 bases). Germline lookup yields CDR1 MNHEY and CDR2 SVGEGT. Trimming took off 5 bases at V and 4 bases at J, with 13 bases between the two ends. The CDR3 loop spans 14 amino acids. The CDR3 protein is CASSTAGGADTQYF. The CDR3 DNA follows: TGTGCCAGCAGTACGGCGGGTGGTGCAGATACGCAGTATTTT.

This sequence joins TRBV6-2 or TRBV6-3 and TRBJ2-1, with TRBD1 matching 9 bases. V lost 7 bases and J lost 8; bases outside the gene matches: 12. Germline V gives CDR1 MNHEY, CDR2 SVGEGT. The CDR3 is made up of 15 amino acids. The DNA for the CDR3 is TGTGCCAGCAAGGATCGAGACAGGGGGGCCTATGAGCAGTTCTTC. Encoded protein: CASKDRDRGAYEQFF.

The chain is built from TRBV7-2 and TRBJ2-7; D assignment may be TRBD1 or TRBD2 (6 bases each). There are 15 residues in the CDR3. The germline CDR1 and CDR2 sequences are SGHTA and FQGNSA. Trimming took 8 bases from V and 2 from J, leaving 19 bases between them. The CDR3 spells CASCPGVREPYEQYF. The DNA of the CDR3 is TGTGCCAGCTGCCCAGGGGTGCGGGAACCCTACGAGCAGTACTTC. Full variable domain (outside the CDR3, taken from reference TRBV7-2 and TRBJ2-7): GAGVSQSPSNKVTEKGKDVELRCDPISGHTALYWYRQSLGQGLEFLIYFQGNSAPDKSGLPSDRFSAERTGGSVSTLTIQRTQQEDSAVYLCASCPGVREPYEQYFGPGTRLTVT.

The gene calls are TRBV7-2 and TRBJ1-2; the match to TRBD1 covers 9 bases. Trimming cost V 5 bases and J 6 bases; bases outside gene matches: 7. The germline gives CDR1 SGHTA, CDR2 FQGNSA. The CDR3 consists of 14 residues. CDR3 residues: CASSPTGTGHGYTF. As DNA, the CDR3 is TGTGCCAGCAGCCCCACCGGGACAGGGCATGGCTACACCTTC. Combining the CDR3 with reference TRBV7-2 and TRBJ1-2 gives the whole variable domain GAGVSQSPSNKVTEKGKDVELRCDPISGHTALYWYRQSLGQGLEFLIYFQGNSAPDKSGLPSDRFSAERTGGSVSTLTIQRTQQEDSAVYLCASSPTGTGHGYTFGSGTRLTVV.